This passage covers 11 T cell receptor beta chains from one sample sequenced in a study of Tregs in tolerant kidney transplant recipients. Assay: immunoSEQ multiplex PCR; the TCRdb copy retains only in-frame clones and omits some. The data hold about 1,300 clones, with approximately 87% observed a single time. These receptors' antigens are unknown. Sequences were obtained from CD4+ T cells from blood cultured with allogeneic cells. Receptors originate from a human donor in good health.

V is TRBV18 and J is TRBJ2-3; 7 bases match TRBD2. The junction had 3 bases not matched to a gene; V was cut back by 2 bases and J by 1 base. The CDR3 has 15 residues. Germline V lookup: CDR1 KGHSH, CDR2 LQKENI. The CDR3 protein is CASSPSRGGTDTQYF. Here the CDR3 DNA reads TGTGCCAGCTCACCATCCCGGGGGGGCACAGATACGCAGTATTTT.

The rearrangement joins TRBV7-9 to TRBJ2-7; a possible D gene is TRBD1 (5 bases). This CDR3 is 15 amino acids long. V lost 1 base and J 5 bases, leaving 15 bases between the germline ends. Germline values: CDR1 SEHNR, CDR2 FQNEAQ (reference sequence). The CDR3 spells CASSLGAGSSDEQYF. CDR3 nucleotides: TGTGCCAGCAGCTTAGGGGCAGGGTCGTCGGACGAGCAGTACTTC.

This chain uses TRBV18 with TRBJ1-5, with TRBD1 matching over 8 bases. After removal of 6 bases from V and 5 bases from J, the junction contained 6 bases not matched to a gene. CDR1 is KGHSH, CDR2 LQKENI, per germline. This CDR3 is built from 14 residues. CDR3 coding DNA: TGTGCCAGCTCGCACGGACAGGGCCATCAGCCCCAGCATTTT. This codes for CASSHGQGHQPQHF.

The gene calls are TRBV7-8 and TRBJ2-1; 10 nucleotides agree with TRBD2. Trimming cost V 6 bases and J 1 base; bases outside gene matches: 18. From germline, CDR1 is SGHVS and CDR2 FQNEAQ. The CDR3 is made up of 20 amino acids. The CDR3, as DNA: TGTGCCAGCAGGTTTATCGGGCTAGCGGGAGTAGTAGGGTCCTACAATGAGCAGTTCTTC. This encodes CASRFIGLAGVVGSYNEQFF.

This chain joins TRBV2 and TRBJ1-6; no reliable D call. The CDR3 runs to 13 residues. CDR1 is SNHLY, CDR2 FYNNEI, per germline. Trimming stripped 2 bases from V and 7 bases from J, with 6 bases between. CDR3: CASSERQNSPLHF. CDR3 coding DNA: TGTGCCAGCAGTGAAAGGCAGAATTCACCCCTCCACTTT. Full variable domain (missing parts from reference TRBV2 and TRBJ1-6): EPEVTQTPSHQVTQMGQEVILRCVPISNHLYFYWYRQILGQKVEFLVSFYNNEISEKSEIFDDQFSVERPDGSNFTLKIRSTKLEDSAMYFCASSERQNSPLHFGNGTRLTVT.

CDR3 region: CSVESQGIHGYTF. The DNA of the CDR3 is TGCAGCGTTGAGTCACAGGGGATACATGGCTACACCTTC. The chain joins TRBV29-1 to TRBJ1-2; 7 bases are shared with TRBD1. Germline CDR1 and CDR2: SQVTM and ANQGSEA. The CDR3 length is 13 residues. The J segment lost 6 bases and the V segment lost 3 bases, leaving 7 bases of the junction unmatched.

The chain recombines TRBV9 with TRBJ2-1; 13 bases match TRBD2. CDR1 SGDLS and CDR2 YYNGEE come from the germline V gene. The CDR3 extends over 17 amino acids. After removal of 0 bases from V and 7 bases from J, the junction contained 7 bases not matched to a gene. CDR3: CASSVGETSGRRNEQFF. In nucleotides, the CDR3 is TGTGCCAGCAGCGTAGGGGAGACTAGCGGGAGGAGGAATGAGCAGTTCTTC.

The genes are TRBV28 and TRBJ2-5; D is unresolved. V gave up 5 bases and J gave up 5 bases, with 24 bases separating them. This CDR3 comprises 17 residues. Germline-derived CDR1 and CDR2 are MDHEN and SYDVKM. The CDR3 nucleotides are TGTGCCAGCAGTGACCGCAATCGGATCATCGTCGACGAGACCCAGTACTTC. As protein: CASSDRNRIIVDETQYF. Variable domain in full (rest from reference TRBV28 and TRBJ2-5): DVKVTQSSRYLVKRTGEKVFLECVQDMDHENMFWYRQDPGLGLRLIYFSYDVKMKEKGDIPEGYSVSREKKERFSLILESASTNQTSMYLCASSDRNRIIVDETQYFGPGTRLLVL.

The chain carries TRBV7-2 and TRBJ1-3; TRBD1 matches at 8 bases. The CDR3 consists of 16 residues. Germline values: CDR1 SGHTA, CDR2 FQGNSA. V dropped 2 bases and J dropped 6; count of bases not matched to a gene: 9. The CDR3 DNA is TGTGCCAGCAGCTTAAACCCGGGACAGGTTCTAAACACCATATATTTT. Translated: CASSLNPGQVLNTIYF.

The chain couples TRBV5-1 to TRBJ1-1, with a possible D match to TRBD1 (5 bases). The CDR3 consists of 16 residues. The ends were cut back, 0 bases at V and 6 bases at J, with 18 bases in the middle. CDR1 is SGHRS and CDR2 is YFSETQ in the germline V gene. The CDR3 protein is CASSLVAIRGAAEAFF. Here the CDR3 DNA reads TGCGCCAGCAGCTTGGTCGCTATTAGGGGTGCGGCTGAAGCTTTCTTT. The full variable domain, in which reference TRBV5-1 and TRBJ1-1 provide the parts outside the CDR3, is KAGVTQTPRYLIKTRGQQVTLSCSPISGHRSVSWYQQTPGQGLQFLFEYFSETQRNKGNFPGRFSGRQFSNSRSEMNVSTLELGDSALYLCASSLVAIRGAAEAFFGQGTRLTVV.

The V call is TRBV6-6, the J call TRBJ2-5; D possibly corresponds to TRBD2 (6 bases). The last part of the DNA fits TRBJ2-7 better; the J call may be wrong. The germline V gene encodes CDR1 MNHNY and CDR2 SVGAGI (reference sequence). The CDR3 is 16 residues long. The CDR3 reads CASSYSRGRSSYEQYF. In DNA, the CDR3 is TGTGCCAGCAGTTACTCGCGGGGAAGATCCTCCTACGAGCAGTACTTC.